Listed here is a single T cell receptor (beta chain). Its antigen is still unknown. The sample's time point: newly diagnosed GD, antithyroid drugs for less than 3 months. After RNA was extracted from PBMCs, the TCR library was made from it. This entry is derived from a study of regulatory T cells in long-lasting Graves disease. Notes on the study in general: Fewer public clonotypes were shared by new patients (approximately 1,000) than by persistent patients (approximately 2,700).

iRepertoire HTBI primers and Arm-PCR of CDR3 regions built TCR beta libraries. Via MiXCR, TCRdb re-called the multiplex PCR reads, giving one row per CDR3 protein. The table has roughly 380,000 distinct CDR3 sequences, around 16% seen once. This CDR3 is 15 amino acids long. Trimming shortened V by 4 bases and J by 3 bases, and 15 bases separated the two germline ends. The germline V gene encodes CDR1 MNHNS and CDR2 SASEGT. The specimen comprised peripheral blood mononuclear cells (PBMCs), sampled at new diagnosis, from a patient treated with antithyroid drugs. The V gene is TRBV6-1, the J gene TRBJ1-2; D is unclear. The receptor was isolated from a female donor with Graves disease. The CDR3 reads CASSGTSRTDYGYTF. DNA of the CDR3: TGTGCCAGCAGTGGAACAAGCCGGACTGACTATGGCTACACCTTC.